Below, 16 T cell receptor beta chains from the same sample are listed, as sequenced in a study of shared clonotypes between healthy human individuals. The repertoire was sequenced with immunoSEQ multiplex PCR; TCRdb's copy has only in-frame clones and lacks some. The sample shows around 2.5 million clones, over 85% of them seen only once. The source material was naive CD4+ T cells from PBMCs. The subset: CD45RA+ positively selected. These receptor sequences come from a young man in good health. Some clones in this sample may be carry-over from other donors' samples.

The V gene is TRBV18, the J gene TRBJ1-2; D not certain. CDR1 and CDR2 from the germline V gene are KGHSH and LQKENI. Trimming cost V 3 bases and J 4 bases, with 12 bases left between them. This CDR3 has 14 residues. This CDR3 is CASSPPTAGYGYTF. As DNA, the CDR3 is TGTGCCAGCTCACCGCCGACGGCAGGCTATGGCTACACCTTC.

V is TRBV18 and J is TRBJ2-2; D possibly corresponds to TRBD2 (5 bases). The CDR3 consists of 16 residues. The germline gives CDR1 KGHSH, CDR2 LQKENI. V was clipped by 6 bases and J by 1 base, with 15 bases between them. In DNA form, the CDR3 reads TGTGCCAGCTCCCTTAGCGTGATACTGAACACCGGGGAGCTGTTTTTT. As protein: CASSLSVILNTGELFF.

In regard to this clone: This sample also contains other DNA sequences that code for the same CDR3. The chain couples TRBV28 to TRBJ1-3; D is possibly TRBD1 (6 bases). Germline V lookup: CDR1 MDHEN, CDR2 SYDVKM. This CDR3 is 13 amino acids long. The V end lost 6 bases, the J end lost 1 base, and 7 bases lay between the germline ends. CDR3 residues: CASRTGSGNTIYF. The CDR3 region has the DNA TGTGCCAGCAGAACAGGGTCTGGAAACACCATATATTTT.

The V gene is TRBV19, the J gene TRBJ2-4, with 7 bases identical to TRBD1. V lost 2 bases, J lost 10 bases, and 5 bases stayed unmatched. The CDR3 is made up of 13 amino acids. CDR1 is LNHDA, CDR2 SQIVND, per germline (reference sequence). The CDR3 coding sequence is TGTGCCAGTAGTATAACAGGGGCCGGGATTCAGTACTTC. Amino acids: CASSITGAGIQYF. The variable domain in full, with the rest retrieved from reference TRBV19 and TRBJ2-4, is DGGITQSPKYLFRKEGQNVTLSCEQNLNHDAMYWYRQDPGQGLRLIYYSQIVNDFQKGDIAEGYSVSREKKESFPLTVTSAQKNPTAFYLCASSITGAGIQYFGAGTRLSVL.

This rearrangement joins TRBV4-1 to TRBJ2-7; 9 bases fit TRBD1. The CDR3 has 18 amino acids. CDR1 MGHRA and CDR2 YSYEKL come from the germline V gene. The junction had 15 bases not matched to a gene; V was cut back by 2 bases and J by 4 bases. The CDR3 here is CASSQQRGGDRVGYEQYF. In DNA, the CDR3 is TGCGCCAGCAGCCAACAAAGGGGTGGGGACAGGGTAGGGTACGAGCAGTACTTC.

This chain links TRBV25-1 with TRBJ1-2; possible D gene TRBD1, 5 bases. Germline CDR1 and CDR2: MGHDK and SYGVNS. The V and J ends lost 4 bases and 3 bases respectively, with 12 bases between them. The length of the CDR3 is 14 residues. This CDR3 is CASSGRGLDYGYTF. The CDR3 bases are TGTGCCAGCAGTGGCCGGGGACTTGACTATGGCTACACCTTC.

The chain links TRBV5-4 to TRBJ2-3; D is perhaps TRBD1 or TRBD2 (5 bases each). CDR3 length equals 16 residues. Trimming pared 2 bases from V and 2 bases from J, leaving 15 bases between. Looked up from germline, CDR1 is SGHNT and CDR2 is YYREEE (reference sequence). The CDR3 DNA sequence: TGTGCCAGCAGCTTCCGGGTAGGGGAGTCCACAGATACGCAGTATTTT. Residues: CASSFRVGESTDTQYF.

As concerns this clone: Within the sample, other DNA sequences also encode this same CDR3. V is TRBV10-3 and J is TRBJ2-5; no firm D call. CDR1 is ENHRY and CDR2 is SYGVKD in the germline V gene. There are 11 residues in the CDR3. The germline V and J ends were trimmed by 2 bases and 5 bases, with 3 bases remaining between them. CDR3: CAISEGETQYF. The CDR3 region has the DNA TGTGCCATCAGTGAGGGTGAGACCCAGTACTTC.

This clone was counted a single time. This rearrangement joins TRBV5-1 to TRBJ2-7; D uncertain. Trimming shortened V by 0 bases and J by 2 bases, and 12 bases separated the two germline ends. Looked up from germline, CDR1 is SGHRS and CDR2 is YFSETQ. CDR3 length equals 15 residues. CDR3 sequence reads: CASSLVVTPTYEQYF. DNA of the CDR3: TGCGCCAGCAGCTTGGTGGTGACACCGACCTACGAGCAGTACTTC.

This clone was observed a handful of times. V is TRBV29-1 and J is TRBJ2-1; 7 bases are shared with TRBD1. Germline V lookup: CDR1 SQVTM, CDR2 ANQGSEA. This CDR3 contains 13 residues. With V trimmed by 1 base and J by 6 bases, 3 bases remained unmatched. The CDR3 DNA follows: TGCAGCGTTGAAGGACAGGGCTTCAATGAGCAGTTCTTC. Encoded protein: CSVEGQGFNEQFF.

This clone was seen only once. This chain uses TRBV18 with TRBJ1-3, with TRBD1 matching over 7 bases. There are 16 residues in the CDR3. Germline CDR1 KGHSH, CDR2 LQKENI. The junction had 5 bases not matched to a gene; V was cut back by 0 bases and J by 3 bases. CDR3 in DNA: TGTGCCAGCTCACCACCGACAGGGCCAGTTGGAAACACCATATATTTT. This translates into CASSPPTGPVGNTIYF.

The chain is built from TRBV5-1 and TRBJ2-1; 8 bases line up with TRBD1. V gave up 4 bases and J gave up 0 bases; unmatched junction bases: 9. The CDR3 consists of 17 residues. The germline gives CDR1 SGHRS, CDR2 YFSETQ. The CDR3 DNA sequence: TGCGCCAGCAGCGGGGGCGGAGGGACAGGCTCCTACAATGAGCAGTTCTTC. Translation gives CASSGGGGTGSYNEQFF.

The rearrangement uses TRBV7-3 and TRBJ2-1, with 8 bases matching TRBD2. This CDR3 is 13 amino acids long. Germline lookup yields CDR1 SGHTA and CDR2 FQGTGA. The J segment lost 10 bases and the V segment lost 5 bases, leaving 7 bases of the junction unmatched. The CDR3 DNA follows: TGTGCCAGCAGCGCCGGAATAGCGGGAGAGCAGTTCTTC. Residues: CASSAGIAGEQFF.

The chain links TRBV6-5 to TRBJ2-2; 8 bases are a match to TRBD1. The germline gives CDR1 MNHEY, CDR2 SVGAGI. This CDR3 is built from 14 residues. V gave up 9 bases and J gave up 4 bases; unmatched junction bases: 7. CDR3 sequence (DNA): TGTGCCAGGAAATTTACAGGGGGCACCGGGGAGCTGTTTTTT. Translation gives CARKFTGGTGELFF.

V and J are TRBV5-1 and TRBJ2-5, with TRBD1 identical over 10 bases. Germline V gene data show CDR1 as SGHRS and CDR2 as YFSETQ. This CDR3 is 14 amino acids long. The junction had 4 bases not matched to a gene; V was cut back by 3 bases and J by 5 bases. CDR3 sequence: CASSWDRGSETQYF. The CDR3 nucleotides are TGCGCCAGCAGCTGGGACAGGGGTTCGGAGACCCAGTACTTC.

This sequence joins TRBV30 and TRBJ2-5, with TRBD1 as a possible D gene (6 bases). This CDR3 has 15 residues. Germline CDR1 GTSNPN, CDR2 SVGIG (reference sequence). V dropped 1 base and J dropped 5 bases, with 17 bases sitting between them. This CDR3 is CAWSGWAGVGETQYF. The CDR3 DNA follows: TGTGCCTGGAGTGGATGGGCAGGGGTGGGGGAGACCCAGTACTTC.